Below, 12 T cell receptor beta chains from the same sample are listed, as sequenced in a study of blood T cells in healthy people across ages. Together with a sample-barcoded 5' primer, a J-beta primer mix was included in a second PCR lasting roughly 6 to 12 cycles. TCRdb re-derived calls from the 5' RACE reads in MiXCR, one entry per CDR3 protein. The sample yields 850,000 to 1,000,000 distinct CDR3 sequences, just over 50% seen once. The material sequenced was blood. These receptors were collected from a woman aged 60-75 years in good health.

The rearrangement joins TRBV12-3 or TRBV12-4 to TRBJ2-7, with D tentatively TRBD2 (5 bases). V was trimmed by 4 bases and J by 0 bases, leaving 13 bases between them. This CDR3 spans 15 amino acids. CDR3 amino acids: CASSYGVRASYEQYF. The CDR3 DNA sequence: TGTGCCAGCAGTTATGGTGTGCGGGCCTCCTACGAGCAGTACTTC.

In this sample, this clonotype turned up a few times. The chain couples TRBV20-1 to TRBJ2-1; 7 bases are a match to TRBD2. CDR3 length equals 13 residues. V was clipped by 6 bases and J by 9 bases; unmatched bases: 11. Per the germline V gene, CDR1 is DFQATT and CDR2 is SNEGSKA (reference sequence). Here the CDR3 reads CSAVPGGSPEQFF. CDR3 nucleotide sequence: TGCAGTGCAGTCCCGGGCGGGAGTCCTGAGCAGTTCTTC.

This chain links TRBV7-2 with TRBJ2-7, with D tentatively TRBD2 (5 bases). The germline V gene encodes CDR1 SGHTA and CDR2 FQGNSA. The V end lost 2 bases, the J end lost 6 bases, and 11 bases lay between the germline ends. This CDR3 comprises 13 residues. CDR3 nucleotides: TGTGCCAGCAGCTTAAGCGAGGGTTCCGAGCAGTACTTC. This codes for CASSLSEGSEQYF. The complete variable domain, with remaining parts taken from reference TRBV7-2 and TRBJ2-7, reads GAGVSQSPSNKVTEKGKDVELRCDPISGHTALYWYRQSLGQGLEFLIYFQGNSAPDKSGLPSDRFSAERTGGSVSTLTIQRTQQEDSAVYLCASSLSEGSEQYFGPGTRLTVT.

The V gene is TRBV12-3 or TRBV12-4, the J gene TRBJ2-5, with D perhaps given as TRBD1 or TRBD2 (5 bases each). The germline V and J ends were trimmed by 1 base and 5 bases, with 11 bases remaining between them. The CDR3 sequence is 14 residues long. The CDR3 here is CASSLVQGEETQYF. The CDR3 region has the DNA TGTGCCAGCAGTTTAGTGCAGGGAGAGGAGACCCAGTACTTC.

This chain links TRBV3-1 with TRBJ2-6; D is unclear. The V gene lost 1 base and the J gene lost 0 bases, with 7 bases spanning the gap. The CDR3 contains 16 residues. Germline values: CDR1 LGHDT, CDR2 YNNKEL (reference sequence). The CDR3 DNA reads TGTGCCAGCAGCCAAGCTCTCCGCTCTGGGGCCAACGTCCTGACTTTC. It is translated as CASSQALRSGANVLTF.

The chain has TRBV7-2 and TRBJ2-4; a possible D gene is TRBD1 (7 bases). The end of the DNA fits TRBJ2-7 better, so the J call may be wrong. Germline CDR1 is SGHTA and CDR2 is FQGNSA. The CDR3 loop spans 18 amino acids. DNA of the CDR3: TGTGCCAGCAGCTTAAGGATCTCCAAGGGGGCGGGGACCTACGAGCAGTACTTC. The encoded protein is CASSLRISKGAGTYEQYF.

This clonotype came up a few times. The CDR3 coding sequence is TGTGCCAGCATCGCGGCCGGGACTAGCGGAAACGAGCAGTACTTC. As protein: CASIAAGTSGNEQYF. The chain recombines TRBV6-2 or TRBV6-3 with TRBJ2-7; 11 positions agree with TRBD2. The CDR3 is made up of 15 amino acids. V lost 7 bases, J lost 5 bases, and 10 bases stayed unmatched. Germline V gene lookup returns CDR1 MNHEY and CDR2 SVGEGT.

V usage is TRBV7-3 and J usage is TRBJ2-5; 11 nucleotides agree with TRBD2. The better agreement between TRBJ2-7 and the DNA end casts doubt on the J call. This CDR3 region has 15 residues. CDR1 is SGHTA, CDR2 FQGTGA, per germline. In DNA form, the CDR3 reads TGTGCCAGCAGCTTTAGCGGGAGGGCCAGCCACGAGCAGTACTTC. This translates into CASSFSGRASHEQYF.

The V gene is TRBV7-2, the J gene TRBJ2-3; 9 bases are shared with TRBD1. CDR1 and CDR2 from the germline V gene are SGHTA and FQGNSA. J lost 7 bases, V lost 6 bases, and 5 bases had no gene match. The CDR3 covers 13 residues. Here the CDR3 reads CASSSTGGNTQYF. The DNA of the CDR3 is TGTGCCAGCAGTTCGACAGGGGGGAATACGCAGTATTTT.

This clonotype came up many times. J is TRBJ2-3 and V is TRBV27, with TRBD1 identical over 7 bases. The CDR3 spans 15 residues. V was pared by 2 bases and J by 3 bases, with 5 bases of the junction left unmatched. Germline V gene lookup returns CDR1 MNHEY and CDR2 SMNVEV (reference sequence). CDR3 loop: CASSLGGQETDTQYF. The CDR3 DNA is TGTGCCAGCAGTTTAGGAGGACAGGAGACAGATACGCAGTATTTT.

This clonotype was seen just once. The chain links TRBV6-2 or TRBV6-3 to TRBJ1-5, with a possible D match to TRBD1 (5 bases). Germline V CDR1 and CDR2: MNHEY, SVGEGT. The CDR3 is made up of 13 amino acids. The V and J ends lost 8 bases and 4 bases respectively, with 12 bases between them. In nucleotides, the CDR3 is TGTGCCAGCGCGCAGGACAATAATCAGCCCCAGCATTTT. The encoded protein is CASAQDNNQPQHF.

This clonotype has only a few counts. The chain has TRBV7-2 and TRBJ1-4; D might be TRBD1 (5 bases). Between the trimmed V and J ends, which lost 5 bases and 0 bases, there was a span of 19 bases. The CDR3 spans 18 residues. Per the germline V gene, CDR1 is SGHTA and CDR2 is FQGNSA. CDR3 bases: TGTGCCAGCAGCCAGTTTTATTTGTTAGGGGCAACTAATGAAAAACTGTTTTTT. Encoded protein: CASSQFYLLGATNEKLFF.